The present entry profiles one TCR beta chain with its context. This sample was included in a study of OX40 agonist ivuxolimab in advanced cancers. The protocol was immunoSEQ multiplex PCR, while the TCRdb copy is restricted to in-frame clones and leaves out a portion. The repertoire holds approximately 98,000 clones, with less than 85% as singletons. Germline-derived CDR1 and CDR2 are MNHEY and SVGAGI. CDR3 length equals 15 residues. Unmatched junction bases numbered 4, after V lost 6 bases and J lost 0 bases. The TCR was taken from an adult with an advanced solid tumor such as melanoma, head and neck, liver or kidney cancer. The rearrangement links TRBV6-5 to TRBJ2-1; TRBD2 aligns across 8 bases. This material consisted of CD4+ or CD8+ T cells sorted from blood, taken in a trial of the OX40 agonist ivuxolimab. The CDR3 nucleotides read TGTGCCAGCAGAGAGGCGGGGGGCTCCTACAATGAGCAGTTCTTC. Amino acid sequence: CASREAGGSYNEQFF.